The present entry profiles one T cell receptor (beta chain) with its context. Its matching antigen is unknown. This sample is part of a study of T cell responses to AZD1222 COVID-19 vaccine. Study-level points and caveats: Reports say nearly half of spike-specific TCRs go after unmutated variant regions. Repertoires were obtained solely post-peak T cell response. Only a handful of AZD1222 recipients, roughly 6 in all, had baseline seropositivity. At 160-218 and 743-854, vaccine-associated CD4 TCRs were dominant, and they spanned spike.

Assay used: immunoSEQ multiplex PCR; TCRdb lists only in-frame clones, some missing. Counted here are approximately 140,000 clones, 90% to 95% occurring once; the ten biggest clones make up roughly 2.8%. The TCR comes from an adult in good health. The sequenced sample was peripheral blood, obtained on day 0 of MenACWY control vaccination.

CDR3 nucleotides: TGTGCCAGCTCATCTCGCCTCGGCGAGCAGTACTTC. Its protein product is CASSSRLGEQYF. The chain is built from TRBV18 and TRBJ2-7; D is uncertain. The V end lost 5 bases, the J end lost 6 bases, and 11 bases lay between the germline ends. CDR1 KGHSH and CDR2 LQKENI come from the germline V gene. The CDR3 is made up of 12 amino acids.